The sequence of this TCR beta chain was determined in a study of T cells in localized non-small cell lung cancer. This clone has just one count. Germline V gene sequence: CDR1 MGHDK, CDR2 SYGVNS. The CDR3 sequence is 14 residues long. V was shortened by 3 bases and J by 2 bases, with 10 bases between the two germline ends. Repertoires were generated with immunoSEQ multiplex PCR, while TCRdb's copy carries only in-frame clones and drops some. This sample carries about 40,000 clones, more than 75% of them seen once, and the ten largest clones take around 6.4%. The sequencing here drew on peripheral blood, taken before any cancer treatment. This sequence joins TRBV25-1 and TRBJ1-1; no clear D. This clonotype originated in a man between 40 and 75 years old with stage I lung adenocarcinoma. The CDR3 nucleotides read TGTGCCAGCAGTGACCTAACAGCTAACACTGAAGCTTTCTTT. Translating it yields CASSDLTANTEAFF.